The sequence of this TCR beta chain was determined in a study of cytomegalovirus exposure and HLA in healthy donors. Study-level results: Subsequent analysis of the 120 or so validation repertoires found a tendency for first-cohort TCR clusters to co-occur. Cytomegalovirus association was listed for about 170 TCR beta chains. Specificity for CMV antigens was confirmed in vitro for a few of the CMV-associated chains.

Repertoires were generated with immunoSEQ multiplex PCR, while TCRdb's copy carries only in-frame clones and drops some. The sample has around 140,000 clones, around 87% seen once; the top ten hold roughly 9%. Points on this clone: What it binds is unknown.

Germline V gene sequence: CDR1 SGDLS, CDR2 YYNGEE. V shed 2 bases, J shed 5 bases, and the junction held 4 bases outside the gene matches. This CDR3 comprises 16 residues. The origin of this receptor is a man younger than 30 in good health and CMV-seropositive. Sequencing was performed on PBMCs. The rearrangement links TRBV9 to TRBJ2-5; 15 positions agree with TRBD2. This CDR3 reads CASSVGLAGGEETQYF. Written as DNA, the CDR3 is TGTGCCAGCAGCGTGGGACTAGCGGGAGGCGAGGAGACCCAGTACTTC.